This T cell receptor beta chain originates from a study of shared clonotypes between healthy human individuals. General study findings and limits: Naive CD4 clonotypes overlapped across a few donors at roughly 5.1%.

Each cell subset's genomic DNA was divided evenly among several immunoSEQ plates. Profiling relied on immunoSEQ multiplex PCR, and the TCRdb table lists in-frame clones only, not all of them. Of roughly 2.4 million clones in the sample, approximately 96% were seen once. On this clone itself: Its antigen is as yet unknown.

Germline V gene lookup returns CDR1 GTSNPN and CDR2 SVGIG (reference sequence). This CDR3 comprises 16 residues. V trimming: 3 bases; J trimming: 12 bases; junction bases outside the gene matches: 18. The chain employs TRBV30 and TRBJ2-1; 9 bases match TRBD2. Sequenced sample: naive CD4+ T cells sorted from blood. As for subset: CD45RA+ positively selected. This TCR derives from a man aged 18 to 29 in good health. The CDR3 nucleotides are TGTGCCTGGAGACGGGGTAGTGGCGGGAGGGCCGTTTTGCAGTTCTTC. As protein: CAWRRGSGGRAVLQFF.